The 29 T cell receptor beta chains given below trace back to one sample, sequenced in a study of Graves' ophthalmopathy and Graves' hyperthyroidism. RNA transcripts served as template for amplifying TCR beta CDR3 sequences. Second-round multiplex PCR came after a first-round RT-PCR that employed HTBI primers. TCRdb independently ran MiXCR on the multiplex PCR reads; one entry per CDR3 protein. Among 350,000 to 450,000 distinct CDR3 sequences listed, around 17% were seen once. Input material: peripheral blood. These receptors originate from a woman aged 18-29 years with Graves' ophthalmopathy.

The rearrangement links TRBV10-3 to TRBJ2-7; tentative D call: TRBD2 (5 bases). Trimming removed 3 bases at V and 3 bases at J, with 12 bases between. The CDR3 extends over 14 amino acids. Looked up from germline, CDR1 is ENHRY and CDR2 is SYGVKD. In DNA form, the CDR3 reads TGTGCCATCAGTGACGGGTTTGCGGGCTACGAGCAGTACTTC. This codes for CAISDGFAGYEQYF.

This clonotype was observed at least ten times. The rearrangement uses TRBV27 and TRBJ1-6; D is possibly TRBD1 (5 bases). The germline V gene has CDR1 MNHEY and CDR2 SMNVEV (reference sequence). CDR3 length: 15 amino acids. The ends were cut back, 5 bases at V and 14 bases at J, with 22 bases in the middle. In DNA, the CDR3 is TGTGCCAGCAGTCCTAAGACAGTGATCCATGGGGCCCTCCACTTT. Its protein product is CASSPKTVIHGALHF.

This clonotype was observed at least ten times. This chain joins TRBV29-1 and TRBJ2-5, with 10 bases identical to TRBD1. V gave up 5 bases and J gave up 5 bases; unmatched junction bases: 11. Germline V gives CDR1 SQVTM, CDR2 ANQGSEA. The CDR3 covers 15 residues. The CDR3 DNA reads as TGCAGCGTTTCGGACAGGGGGTTGACCGGGGAGACCCAGTACTTC. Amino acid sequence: CSVSDRGLTGETQYF.

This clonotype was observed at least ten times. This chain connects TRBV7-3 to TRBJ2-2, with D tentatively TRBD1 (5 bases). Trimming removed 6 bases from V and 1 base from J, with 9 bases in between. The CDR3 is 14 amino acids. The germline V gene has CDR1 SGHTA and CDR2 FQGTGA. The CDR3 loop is CASRFTGNTGELFF. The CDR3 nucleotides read TGTGCCAGCAGATTTACAGGGAACACCGGGGAGCTGTTTTTT.

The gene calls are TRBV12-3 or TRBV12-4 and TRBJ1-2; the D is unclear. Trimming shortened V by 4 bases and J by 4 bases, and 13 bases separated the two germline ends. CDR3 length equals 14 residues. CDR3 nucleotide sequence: TGTGCCAGCAGTTCTGAGGGCCGGGGCTATGGCTACACCTTC. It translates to CASSSEGRGYGYTF.

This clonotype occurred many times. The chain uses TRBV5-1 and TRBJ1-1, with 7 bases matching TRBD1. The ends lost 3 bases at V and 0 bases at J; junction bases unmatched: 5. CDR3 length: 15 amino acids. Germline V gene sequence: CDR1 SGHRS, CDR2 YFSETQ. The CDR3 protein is CASSSGQAVNTEAFF. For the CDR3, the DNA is TGCGCCAGCAGCTCCGGACAGGCCGTGAACACTGAAGCTTTCTTT. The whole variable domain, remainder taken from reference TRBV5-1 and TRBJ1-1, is KAGVTQTPRYLIKTRGQQVTLSCSPISGHRSVSWYQQTPGQGLQFLFEYFSETQRNKGNFPGRFSGRQFSNSRSEMNVSTLELGDSALYLCASSSGQAVNTEAFFGQGTRLTVV.

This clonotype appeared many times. The CDR3 sequence is CASSGDRSSYNSPLHF. Written as DNA, the CDR3 is TGTGCCAGCAGCGGGGACAGGAGCTCCTATAATTCACCCCTCCACTTT. This chain uses TRBV9 with TRBJ1-6; TRBD1 aligns across 8 bases. Losses at the gene ends were 3 bases for V and 0 bases for J; bases not matched to a gene: 2. CDR3 size: 16 residues. Germline lookup yields CDR1 SGDLS and CDR2 YYNGEE.

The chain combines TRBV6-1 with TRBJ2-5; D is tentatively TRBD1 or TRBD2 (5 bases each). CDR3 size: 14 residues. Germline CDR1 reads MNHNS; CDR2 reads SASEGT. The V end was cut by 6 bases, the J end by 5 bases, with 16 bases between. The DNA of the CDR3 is TGTGCCAGCAGAGCCATCCGGGGCTCGGAGACCCAGTACTTC. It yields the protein CASRAIRGSETQYF.

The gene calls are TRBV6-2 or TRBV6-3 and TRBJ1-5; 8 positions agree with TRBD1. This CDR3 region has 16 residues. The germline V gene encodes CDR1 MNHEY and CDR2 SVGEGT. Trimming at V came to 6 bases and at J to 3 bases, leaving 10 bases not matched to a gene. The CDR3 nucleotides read TGTGCCAGCAGATTAAGGACAGGGTCTACCAATCAGCCCCAGCATTTT. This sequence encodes CASRLRTGSTNQPQHF.

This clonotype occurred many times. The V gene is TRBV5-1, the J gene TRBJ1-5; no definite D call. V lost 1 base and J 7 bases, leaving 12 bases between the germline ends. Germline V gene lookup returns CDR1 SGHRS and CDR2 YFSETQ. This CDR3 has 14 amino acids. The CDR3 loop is CASSLYGKDQPQHF. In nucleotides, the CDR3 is TGCGCCAGCAGCTTGTACGGGAAGGACCAGCCCCAGCATTTT.

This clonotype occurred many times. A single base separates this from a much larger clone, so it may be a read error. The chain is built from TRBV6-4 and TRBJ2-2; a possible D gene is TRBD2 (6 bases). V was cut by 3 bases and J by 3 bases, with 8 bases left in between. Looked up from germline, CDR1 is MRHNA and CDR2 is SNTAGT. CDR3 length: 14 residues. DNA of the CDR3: TGTGCCAGCAGTGAGTGGGGGGACACCGGGGAGCTGTTTTTT. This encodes CASSEWGDTGELFF.

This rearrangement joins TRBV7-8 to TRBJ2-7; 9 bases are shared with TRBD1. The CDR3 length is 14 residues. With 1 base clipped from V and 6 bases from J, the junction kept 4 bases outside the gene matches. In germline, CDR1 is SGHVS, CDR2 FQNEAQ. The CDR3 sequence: CASSLEGQGTEQYF. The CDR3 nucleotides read TGTGCCAGCAGCTTAGAGGGACAGGGTACCGAGCAGTACTTC.

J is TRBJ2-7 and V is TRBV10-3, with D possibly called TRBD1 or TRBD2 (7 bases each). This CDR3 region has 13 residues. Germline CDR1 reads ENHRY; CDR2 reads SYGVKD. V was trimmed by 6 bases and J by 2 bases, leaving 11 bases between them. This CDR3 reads CAIRQGRAYEQYF. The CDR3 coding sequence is TGTGCCATCAGACAGGGGAGGGCCTACGAGCAGTACTTC.

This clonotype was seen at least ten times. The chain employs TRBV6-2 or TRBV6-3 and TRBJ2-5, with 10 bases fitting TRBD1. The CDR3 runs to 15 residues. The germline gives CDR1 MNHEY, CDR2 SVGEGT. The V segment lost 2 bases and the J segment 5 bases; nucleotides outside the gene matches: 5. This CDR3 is CASSYTDRGLETQYF. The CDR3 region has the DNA TGTGCCAGCAGTTACACCGACAGGGGGCTGGAGACCCAGTACTTC.

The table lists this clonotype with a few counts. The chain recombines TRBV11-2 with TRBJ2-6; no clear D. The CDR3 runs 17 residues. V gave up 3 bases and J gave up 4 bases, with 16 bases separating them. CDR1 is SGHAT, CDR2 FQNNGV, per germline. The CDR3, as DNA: TGTGCCAGCAGCTTTAGGGTCTTGTCGACCGGGGCCAACGTCCTGACTTTC. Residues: CASSFRVLSTGANVLTF.

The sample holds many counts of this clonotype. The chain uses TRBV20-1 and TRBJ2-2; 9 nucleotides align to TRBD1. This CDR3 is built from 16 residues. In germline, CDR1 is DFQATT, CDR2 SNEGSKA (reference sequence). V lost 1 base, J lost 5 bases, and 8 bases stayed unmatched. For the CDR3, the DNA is TGCAGTGCTAGAGGCCGTGGGGACAGGGAGACCGGGGAGCTGTTTTTT. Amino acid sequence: CSARGRGDRETGELFF.

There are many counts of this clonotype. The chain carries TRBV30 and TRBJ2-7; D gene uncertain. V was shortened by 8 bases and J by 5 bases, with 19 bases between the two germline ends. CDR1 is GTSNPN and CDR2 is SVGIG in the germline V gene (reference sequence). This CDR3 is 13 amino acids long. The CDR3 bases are TGTGCCCGTAGCCCGGGTGGATCCCACGAGCAGTACTTC. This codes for CARSPGGSHEQYF.

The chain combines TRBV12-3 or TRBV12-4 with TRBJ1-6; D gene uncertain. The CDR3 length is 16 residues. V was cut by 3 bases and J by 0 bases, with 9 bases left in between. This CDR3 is CASSLGASSYNSPLHF. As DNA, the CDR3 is TGTGCCAGCAGTTTGGGCGCCAGCTCCTATAATTCACCCCTCCACTTT.

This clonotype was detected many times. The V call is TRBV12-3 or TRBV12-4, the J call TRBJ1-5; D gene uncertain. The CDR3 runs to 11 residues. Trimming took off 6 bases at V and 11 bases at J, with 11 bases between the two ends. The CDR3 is CASSPGRAQHF. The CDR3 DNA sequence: TGTGCCAGCAGCCCGGGGAGGGCCCAGCATTTT.

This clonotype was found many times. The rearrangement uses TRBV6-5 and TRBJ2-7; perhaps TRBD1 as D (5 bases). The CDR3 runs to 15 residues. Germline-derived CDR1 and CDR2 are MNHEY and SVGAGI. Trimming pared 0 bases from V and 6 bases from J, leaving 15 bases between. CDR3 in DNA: TGTGCCAGCAGTTACTCAGCCCCAGGGCTAGGCGAGCAGTACTTC. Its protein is CASSYSAPGLGEQYF.

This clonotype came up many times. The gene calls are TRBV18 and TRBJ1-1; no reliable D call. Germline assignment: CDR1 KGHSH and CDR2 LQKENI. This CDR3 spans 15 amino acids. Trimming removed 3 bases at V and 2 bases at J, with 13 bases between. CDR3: CASSPLLAANTEAFF. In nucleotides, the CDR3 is TGTGCCAGCTCACCCTTATTGGCAGCCAACACTGAAGCTTTCTTT. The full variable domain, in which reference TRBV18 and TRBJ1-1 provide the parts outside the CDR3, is NAGVMQNPRHLVRRRGQEARLRCSPMKGHSHVYWYRQLPEEGLKFMVYLQKENIIDESGMPKERFSAEFPKEGPSILRIQQVVRGDSAAYFCASSPLLAANTEAFFGQGTRLTVV.

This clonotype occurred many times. CDR3 sequence: CASALAGEVLETQYF. CDR3 nucleotide sequence: TGTGCTAGTGCCTTAGCGGGAGAGGTTCTAGAGACCCAGTACTTC. The chain combines TRBV12-5 with TRBJ2-5; 9 bases align to TRBD2. Germline CDR1 LGHNT, CDR2 FRNRAP. This CDR3 is built from 15 residues. V gave up 7 bases and J gave up 4 bases; unmatched junction bases: 10. The whole variable domain, remainder taken from reference TRBV12-5 and TRBJ2-5, is DARVTQTPRHKVTEMGQEVTMRCQPILGHNTVFWYRQTMMQGLELLAYFRNRAPLDDSGMPKDRFSAEMPDATLATLKIQPSEPRDSAVYFCASALAGEVLETQYFGPGTRLLVL.

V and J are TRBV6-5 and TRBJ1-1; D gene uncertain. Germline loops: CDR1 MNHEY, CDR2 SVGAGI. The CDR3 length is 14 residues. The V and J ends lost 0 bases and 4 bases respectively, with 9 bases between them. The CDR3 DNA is TGTGCCAGCAGTTACTCGACGGTTTCCACTGAAGCTTTCTTT. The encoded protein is CASSYSTVSTEAFF.

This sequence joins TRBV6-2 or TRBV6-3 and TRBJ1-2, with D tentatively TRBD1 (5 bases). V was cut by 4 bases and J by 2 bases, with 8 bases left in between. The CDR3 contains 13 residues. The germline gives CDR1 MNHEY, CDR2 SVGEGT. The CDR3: CASSFTGNYGYTF. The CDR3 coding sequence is TGTGCCAGCAGTTTCACAGGCAACTATGGCTACACCTTC.

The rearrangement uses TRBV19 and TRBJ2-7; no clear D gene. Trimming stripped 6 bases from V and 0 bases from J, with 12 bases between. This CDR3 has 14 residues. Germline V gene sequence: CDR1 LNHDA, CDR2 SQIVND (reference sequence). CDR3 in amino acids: CASRETVDSYEQYF. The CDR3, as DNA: TGTGCCAGTAGGGAGACGGTAGACTCCTACGAGCAGTACTTC. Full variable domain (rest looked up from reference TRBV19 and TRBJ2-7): DGGITQSPKYLFRKEGQNVTLSCEQNLNHDAMYWYRQDPGQGLRLIYYSQIVNDFQKGDIAEGYSVSREKKESFPLTVTSAQKNPTAFYLCASRETVDSYEQYFGPGTRLTVT.

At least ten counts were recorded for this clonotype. The CDR3 bases are TGCAGTGCTAGAGATTTGCTACAGCTCCCTGGCTCCTACGAGCAGTACTTC. Translated, it gives CSARDLLQLPGSYEQYF. The chain joins TRBV20-1 to TRBJ2-7; the D is unclear. The CDR3 totals 17 residues. Deletions cut 0 bases from V and 0 bases from J, with 18 bases between. Germline V gene sequence: CDR1 DFQATT, CDR2 SNEGSKA (reference sequence).

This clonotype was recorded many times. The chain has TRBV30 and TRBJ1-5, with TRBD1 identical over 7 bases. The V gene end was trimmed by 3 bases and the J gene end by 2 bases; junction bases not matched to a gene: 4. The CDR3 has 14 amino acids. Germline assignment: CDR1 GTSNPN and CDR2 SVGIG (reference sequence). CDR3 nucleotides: TGTGCCTGGAGATCCGGACAGGGCAATCAGCCCCAGCATTTT. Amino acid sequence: CAWRSGQGNQPQHF.

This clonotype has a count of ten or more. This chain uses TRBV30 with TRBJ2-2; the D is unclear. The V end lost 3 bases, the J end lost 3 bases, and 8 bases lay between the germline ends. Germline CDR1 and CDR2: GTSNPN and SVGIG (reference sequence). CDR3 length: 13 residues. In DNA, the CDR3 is TGTGCCTGGAGGGGGTCTGACACCGGGGAGCTGTTTTTT. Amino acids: CAWRGSDTGELFF.

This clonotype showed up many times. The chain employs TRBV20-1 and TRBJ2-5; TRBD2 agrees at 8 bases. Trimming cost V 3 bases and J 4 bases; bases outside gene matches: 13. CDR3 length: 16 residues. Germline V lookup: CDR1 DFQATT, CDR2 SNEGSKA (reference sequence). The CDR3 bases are TGCAGTGCTAGCTTCGGGACTAGAGGCCCAACAGAGACCCAGTACTTC. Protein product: CSASFGTRGPTETQYF.